Listed below are T cell receptor beta chains from one sample, sequenced in a study of blood T cells in healthy people across ages. TCRdb re-called the 5' RACE reads through MiXCR, storing one row per CDR3 protein. Of around 2 million distinct CDR3 sequences in the sample, 35% to 50% are singletons; the top ten hold more than 20%. Sequencing was carried out using blood. The receptors were gathered from a human donor in good health. The CDR3 runs from the conserved cysteine through the conserved F or W. A D gene is named only where the DNA matches it firmly. Clone size is stated in some rows and not others, as once, few, many or a class when expanded.

j_gene: TRBJ1-2; v_gene: TRBV7-9; d_gene: .; abundance: .; CDR3nt: TGTGCCAGCAGCCGAACTGGACAGCCAGCCTATGGCTACACCTTC; CDR3aa: CASSRTGQPAYGYTF
j_gene: TRBJ1-2; v_gene: TRBV11-3; d_gene: TRBD1; abundance: .; CDR3nt: TGTGCCAGCAGCTCATCCGGGACAGGGGGACTGGGCTACACCTTC; CDR3aa: CASSSSGTGGLGYTF
j_gene: TRBJ2-1; v_gene: TRBV4-3; d_gene: .; abundance: few; CDR3nt: TGCGCCAACAGCCAAGACAGATACAATGAGCAGTTCTTC; CDR3aa: CANSQDRYNEQFF
j_gene: TRBJ2-4; v_gene: TRBV5-1; d_gene: TRBD1; abundance: few; CDR3nt: TGCGCCAGCAGCTTGGGAGCGAGGGGGCCCAAAAACATTCAGTACTTC; CDR3aa: CASSLGARGPKNIQYF
j_gene: TRBJ1-1; v_gene: TRBV15; d_gene: .; abundance: few; CDR3nt: TGTGCCACCAGCAGAGATCTAGGAGCCACTGAAGCTTTCTTT; CDR3aa: CATSRDLGATEAFF
j_gene: TRBJ2-5; v_gene: TRBV30; d_gene: .; abundance: .; CDR3nt: TGTGCTTTCCTTAGGGTTGATGCGGAGACCCAGTACTTC; CDR3aa: CAFLRVDAETQYF
j_gene: TRBJ2-1; v_gene: TRBV7-3; d_gene: TRBD2; abundance: .; CDR3nt: TGTGCCAGCAGCCCGCCGGGACTAGGCAATGAGCAGTTCTTC; CDR3aa: CASSPPGLGNEQFF
j_gene: TRBJ2-4; v_gene: TRBV20-1; d_gene: TRBD2; abundance: .; CDR3nt: TGCAGTGCCGCGACTAGCGGGGGGGCCGGGATAAACATTCAGTACTTC; CDR3aa: CSAATSGGAGINIQYF
j_gene: TRBJ2-4; v_gene: TRBV20-1; d_gene: TRBD1; abundance: .; CDR3nt: TGCAGTACTAGAAAACAGGGGTACATTCAGTACTTC; CDR3aa: CSTRKQGYIQYF
j_gene: TRBJ2-7; v_gene: TRBV6-1; d_gene: .; abundance: .; CDR3nt: TGTGCCAGCAGTGAAGCGATCCTTAGCTCCTACGAGCAGTACTTC; CDR3aa: CASSEAILSSYEQYF
j_gene: TRBJ1-2; v_gene: TRBV20-1; d_gene: .; abundance: .; CDR3nt: TGCAGCTCCGGGAGCAACTATGGCTACACCTTC; CDR3aa: CSSGSNYGYTF
j_gene: TRBJ2-3; v_gene: TRBV20-1; d_gene: .; abundance: .; CDR3nt: TGCAGTGCGGTCAACGCATTCACAGATACGCAGTATTTT; CDR3aa: CSAVNAFTDTQYF
j_gene: TRBJ1-2; v_gene: TRBV6-6; d_gene: .; abundance: .; CDR3nt: TGTGCCAGCAGTCCCGGGGGTGTTGTTGGCTACACCTTC; CDR3aa: CASSPGGVVGYTF
j_gene: TRBJ2-3; v_gene: TRBV15; d_gene: .; abundance: .; CDR3nt: TGTGCCACCAGCAGAGATAGGATACAGTTTTCAGATACGCAGTATTTT; CDR3aa: CATSRDRIQFSDTQYF
j_gene: TRBJ2-1; v_gene: TRBV29-1; d_gene: .; abundance: .; CDR3nt: TGCAGCGTTGAAGAGGTGGGGAGGCCCTCTAATGAGCAGTTCTTC; CDR3aa: CSVEEVGRPSNEQFF
j_gene: TRBJ2-3; v_gene: TRBV5-1; d_gene: TRBD2; abundance: .; CDR3nt: TGCGCCAGCACCCTCGGGGGGGGAAGCACAGCTACGCAGTATTTT; CDR3aa: CASTLGGGSTATQYF
j_gene: TRBJ1-4; v_gene: TRBV6-6; d_gene: .; abundance: few; CDR3nt: TGCGCCAGCAGTTACCTGAGGGGGAACGAAGAAAAACTGTTTTTT; CDR3aa: CASSYLRGNEEKLFF
j_gene: TRBJ1-5; v_gene: TRBV20-1; d_gene: .; abundance: .; CDR3nt: TGCAGTGCTAGAGATGGGAGGGGTTATAGCAATCAGCCCCAGCATTTT; CDR3aa: CSARDGRGYSNQPQHF
j_gene: TRBJ2-7; v_gene: TRBV4-1; d_gene: .; abundance: .; CDR3nt: TGCGCCAGCAGCCATGTGGTCAGCACCTACGAGCAGTACTTC; CDR3aa: CASSHVVSTYEQYF
j_gene: TRBJ2-1; v_gene: TRBV12-3/TRBV12-4; d_gene: .; abundance: .; CDR3nt: TGTGCCAGCAGTCAAACGGGACTTCAAGAGACCCAGTTCTTC; CDR3aa: CASSQTGLQETQFF
j_gene: TRBJ2-3; v_gene: TRBV7-3; d_gene: .; abundance: few; CDR3nt: TGTGTCAGCAGCTTAGGAATGAGCACAGATACGCAGTATTTT; CDR3aa: CVSSLGMSTDTQYF
j_gene: TRBJ1-1; v_gene: TRBV7-2; d_gene: .; abundance: .; CDR3nt: TGTGCCAGCAGCTTACGGCAGGGACCTAAGAATGAAGCTTTCTTT; CDR3aa: CASSLRQGPKNEAFF